One sample yielded the 17 T cell receptor beta chains listed below, sequenced in a study of blood T cells in healthy people across ages. Alongside a J-beta primer mix, a sample-barcoded 5' primer served in a second PCR lasting about 7 to 12 cycles. Each CDR3 protein is one row after TCRdb ran MiXCR on the 5' RACE reads. Found here are over 1,500,000 distinct CDR3 sequences, roughly two fifths of them singletons; the top ten hold 23%. The source material was blood. The receptor source for this set is a human donor in good health.

The chain recombines TRBV20-1 with TRBJ2-1, with D possibly being TRBD2 (5 bases). Trimming pared 1 base from V and 13 bases from J, leaving 20 bases between. Germline V gives CDR1 DFQATT, CDR2 SNEGSKA (reference sequence). CDR3 size: 14 residues. In nucleotides, the CDR3 is TGCAGTGCTAGAGGCCCGCGGGCTTCACCCCGACAGTTCTTC. It yields the protein CSARGPRASPRQFF.

There are a few counts of this clonotype. V and J are TRBV4-2 and TRBJ1-1; D unresolved. Germline V gene sequence: CDR1 LGHNA, CDR2 YNFKEQ. CDR3 length equals 15 residues. Trimming pared 4 bases from V and 1 base from J, leaving 13 bases between. CDR3 region: CASSLPGRTNTEAFF. DNA for the CDR3: TGTGCCAGCAGCCTCCCCGGGCGGACGAACACTGAAGCTTTCTTT.

This chain uses TRBV7-9 with TRBJ2-1; no definite D call. Germline CDR1 reads SEHNR; CDR2 reads FQNEAQ (reference sequence). V was pared by 8 bases and J by 1 base, with 15 bases between. This CDR3 has 15 residues. The CDR3 here is CASCPNAASYNEQFF. The CDR3, as DNA: TGTGCCAGCTGCCCAAACGCGGCGTCCTACAATGAGCAGTTCTTC.

This clonotype was found a few times. CDR3: CASSGGREKNTGELFF. DNA for the CDR3: TGTGCCAGCAGCGGAGGACGGGAGAAGAATACCGGGGAGCTGTTTTTT. The gene calls are TRBV5-5 and TRBJ2-2; D possibly corresponds to TRBD2 (6 bases). Germline-derived CDR1 and CDR2 are SGHKS and YYEKEE (reference sequence). Trimming pared 4 bases from V and 5 bases from J, leaving 18 bases between. This CDR3 has 16 amino acids.

This clonotype was observed a handful of times. The J gene is TRBJ2-3, the V gene TRBV6-5, with 8 bases that match TRBD2. V shed 2 bases and J 2 bases; nucleotides not matched to a gene: 6. The CDR3 runs 16 residues. Germline V gene lookup returns CDR1 MNHEY and CDR2 SVGAGI. The CDR3 sequence: CASSYSSSGFTDTQYF. The CDR3 DNA reads as TGTGCCAGCAGTTACAGTTCTAGCGGGTTCACAGATACGCAGTATTTT.

The V gene is TRBV28, the J gene TRBJ1-2; D is uncertain. CDR3 length: 16 residues. Germline assignment: CDR1 MDHEN and CDR2 SYDVKM. The ends were cut back, 7 bases at V and 2 bases at J, with 20 bases in the middle. Here the CDR3 DNA reads TGTGCCAGCATTAGTACCTACCCCGGCATGAACTATGGCTACACCTTC. It yields the protein CASISTYPGMNYGYTF.

As concerns this clonotype: Being one base from a much bigger clone, this may be a read error. The chain has TRBV2 and TRBJ2-7; no firm D call. V lost 6 bases and J lost 4, with 7 bases in between. Germline V gives CDR1 SNHLY, CDR2 FYNNEI. This CDR3 region has 11 residues. CDR3 amino acids: CASRQLYEQYF. CDR3 bases: TGTGCCAGCAGACAACTTTACGAGCAGTACTTC.

This clonotype occurred once. This chain links TRBV27 with TRBJ1-1; D gene unclear. Between the trimmed V and J ends, which lost 11 bases and 5 bases, there was a span of 18 bases. Germline values: CDR1 MNHEY, CDR2 SMNVEV (reference sequence). This CDR3 is built from 13 residues. CDR3 in amino acids: CACFNTVRTEAFF. The CDR3 coding sequence is TGTGCCTGCTTTAATACGGTTAGGACTGAAGCTTTCTTT.

This clonotype has just a few counts. The V call is TRBV25-1, the J call TRBJ2-5, with a weak D call TRBD1 (5 bases). The CDR3 spans 15 residues. V dropped 4 bases and J dropped 4 bases, with 16 bases sitting between them. Germline V CDR1 and CDR2: MGHDK, SYGVNS. DNA of the CDR3: TGTGCCAGCAGTGGCCTGTTGGGCCAGGGAGAGACCCAGTACTTC. Translating it yields CASSGLLGQGETQYF.

The gene calls are TRBV6-2 or TRBV6-3 and TRBJ2-5; D unclear. The DNA matches TRBJ2-7 better at its end, which makes the J call doubtful. The CDR3 length is 14 residues. Looked up from germline, CDR1 is MNHEY and CDR2 is SVGEGT. CDR3 amino acids: CASTNGPGVHEQYF. For the CDR3, the DNA is TGTGCCAGCACCAACGGTCCAGGCGTCCACGAGCAGTACTTC.

In its sample, this clonotype was seen a few times. This chain links TRBV7-3 with TRBJ1-1; D gene ambiguous. Germline CDR1 SGHTA, CDR2 FQGTGA. The germline V and J ends were trimmed by 4 bases and 0 bases, with 9 bases remaining between them. There are 14 residues in the CDR3. DNA of the CDR3: TGTGCCAGCAGCTCAAGTCCCATGAACACTGAAGCTTTCTTT. Encoded protein: CASSSSPMNTEAFF.

For this clonotype: One end of the junction does not line up with germline, which may come from a read error. The chain is built from TRBV29-1 and TRBJ2-3; D may be TRBD2 (5 bases). Germline V lookup: CDR1 SQVTM, CDR2 ANQGSEA. The CDR3 spans 12 residues. The CDR3 DNA sequence: TGCAGCGTTTCGGACGGAGGAGATACGCACTATTTT. Its translation is CSVSDGGDTHYF.

The chain uses TRBV6-5 and TRBJ1-5; a possible D gene is TRBD1 (5 bases). The CDR3 is 13 residues long. Germline values: CDR1 MNHEY, CDR2 SVGAGI. The germline V and J ends were trimmed by 6 bases and 10 bases, with 16 bases remaining between them. CDR3 loop: CASRPTVTSPQHF. Written as DNA, the CDR3 is TGTGCCAGCAGGCCGACAGTTACCAGCCCCCAGCATTTT.

The genes are TRBV7-2 and TRBJ2-7; no clear D. Trimming removed 3 bases at V and 5 bases at J, with 11 bases between. Germline CDR1 and CDR2: SGHTA and FQGNSA. The length of the CDR3 is 13 residues. The CDR3 spells CASSFMVGNEQYF. Here the CDR3 DNA reads TGTGCCAGCAGCTTCATGGTGGGGAACGAGCAGTACTTC. The whole variable domain, filled in from reference TRBV7-2 and TRBJ2-7, reads GAGVSQSPSNKVTEKGKDVELRCDPISGHTALYWYRQSLGQGLEFLIYFQGNSAPDKSGLPSDRFSAERTGGSVSTLTIQRTQQEDSAVYLCASSFMVGNEQYFGPGTRLTVT.

In regard to this clonotype: A read error is possible here, since a much larger clone lies one base away. The CDR3 here is CASSLVVAIYGYTF. The CDR3 DNA follows: TGTGCCAGCAGCTTAGTCGTAGCTATCTATGGCTACACCTTC. The chain recombines TRBV7-9 with TRBJ1-2; D is ambiguous. Trimming removed 1 base at V and 4 bases at J, with 10 bases between. The germline gives CDR1 SEHNR, CDR2 FQNEAQ (reference sequence). The CDR3 length is 14 residues.

This clonotype was seen at least ten times. The chain combines TRBV7-2 with TRBJ1-1, with D hard to call. This CDR3 has 13 amino acids. With 1 base removed from V and 3 bases from J, the gap between germline ends came to 6 bases. CDR1 is SGHTA, CDR2 FQGNSA, per germline. The CDR3 coding sequence is TGTGCCAGCAGCTTAGGCTCGGACACTGAAGCTTTCTTT. It translates to CASSLGSDTEAFF.

This clonotype was seen a handful of times. This rearrangement joins TRBV7-8 to TRBJ2-5; TRBD2 aligns across 8 bases. The CDR3 spans 15 residues. The trim removed 4 bases at V and 4 bases at J, leaving 8 bases unmatched. CDR1 and CDR2 (germline): SGHVS, FQNEAQ. The CDR3 bases are TGTGCCAGCAGCTCGCGGGGGGTAGATAGAGAGACCCAGTACTTC. The encoded protein is CASSSRGVDRETQYF.